The clone carrying this TCR beta chain was detected many times. These data come from a study of low-dose radiotherapy and immunotherapy resistance in tumors. Study details: Treatment of Cohort 2 consisted of 1 Gy per fraction every two weeks, amounting to 13 Gy over 26 weeks. Patients received cyclophosphamide 200 mg/m2 intravenously every two weeks, the day before radiation-immunotherapy.

Noted time point: after trial treatment. Treatment specified: LDRT plus nivolumab, ipilimumab, low-dose cyclophosphamide and aspirin (RACIN trial). The CDR3 contains 11 residues. Germline V gene data show CDR1 as DFQATT and CDR2 as SNEGSKA (reference sequence). Both TCRalpha and TCRbeta chains were reverse transcribed with V-gene-specific primers. It was with a constant-region primer and a V-primer adapter that TCRs were amplified over roughly 19 PCR cycles. TCRdb called the reads again in MiXCR, with one record for every CDR3 protein. Altogether under 110,000 distinct CDR3 sequences are present, 20% to 25% being singletons, with the ten largest covering 4.1%.

This sample comprised PBMCs, obtained after low-dose radiotherapy plus immunotherapy. The chain is built from TRBV20-1 and TRBJ2-3; D call uncertain. The receptor was isolated from a male donor with prostate cancer. The CDR3 spells CSGLLGDTQYF. The CDR3 coding sequence is TGCAGCGGCCTACTGGGAGATACGCAGTATTTT.